The subject of this entry is one T cell receptor (beta chain). Generated by immunoSEQ multiplex PCR, the TCRdb table keeps only in-frame clones and is missing some. Among some 15,000 clones, roughly 73% were seen once, and the ten largest hold approximately 2.8%. Indicated time point: after neoadjuvant nivolumab, at surgical resection. This entry comes from a study of neoadjuvant anti-PD-1 for oral cavity cancer. At the level of the study: Around day 43, patients without progression received a fourth nivolumab dose before surgery.

CDR1 is MNHNY and CDR2 is SVGAGI in the germline V gene (reference sequence). Trimming at V came to 8 bases and at J to 6 bases, leaving 12 bases not matched to a gene. This CDR3 spans 14 amino acids. The chain employs TRBV6-6 and TRBJ1-2; 7 bases agree with TRBD1. The sample in question was PBMCs, obtained after nivolumab (anti-PD-1) treatment. The receptor comes from a person between 35 and 79 years old with oral cavity squamous cell carcinoma. This chain's CDR3 is CASSGKGGADGYTF. The DNA of the CDR3 is TGTGCCAGCTCAGGGAAAGGGGGCGCCGATGGCTACACCTTC.